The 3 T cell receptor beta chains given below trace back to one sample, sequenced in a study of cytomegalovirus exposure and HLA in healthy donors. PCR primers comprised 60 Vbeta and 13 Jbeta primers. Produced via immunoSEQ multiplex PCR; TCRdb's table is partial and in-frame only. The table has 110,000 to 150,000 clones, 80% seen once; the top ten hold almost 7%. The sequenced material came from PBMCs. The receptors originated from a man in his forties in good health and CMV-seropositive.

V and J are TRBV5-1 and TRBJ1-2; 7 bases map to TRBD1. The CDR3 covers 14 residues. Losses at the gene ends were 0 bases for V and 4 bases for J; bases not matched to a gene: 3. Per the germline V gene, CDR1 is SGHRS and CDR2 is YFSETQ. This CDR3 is CASSLGGQSYGYTF. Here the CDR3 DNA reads TGCGCCAGCAGCTTGGGGGGACAGAGCTATGGCTACACCTTC.

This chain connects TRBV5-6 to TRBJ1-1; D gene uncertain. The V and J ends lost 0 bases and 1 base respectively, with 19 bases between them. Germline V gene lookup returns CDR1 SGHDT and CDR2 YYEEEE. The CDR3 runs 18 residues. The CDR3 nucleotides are TGTGCCAGCAGCTTGGTAGTCGGGAGCAAATTTAAGAACACTGAAGCTTTCTTT. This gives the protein CASSLVVGSKFKNTEAFF. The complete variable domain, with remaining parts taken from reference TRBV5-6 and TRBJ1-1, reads DAGVTQSPTHLIKTRGQQVTLRCSPKSGHDTVSWYQQALGQGPQFIFQYYEEEERQRGNFPDRFSGHQFPNYSSELNVNALLLGDSALYLCASSLVVGSKFKNTEAFFGQGTRLTVV.

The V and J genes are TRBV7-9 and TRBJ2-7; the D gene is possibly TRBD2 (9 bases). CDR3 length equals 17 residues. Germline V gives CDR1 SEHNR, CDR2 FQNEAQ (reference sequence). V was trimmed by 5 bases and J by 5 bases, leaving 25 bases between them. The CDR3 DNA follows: TGTGCCAGCAGCCTAGGACAGGGAGGATCTAGCGGGAACGAGCAGTACTTC. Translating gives CASSLGQGGSSGNEQYF.